This T cell receptor (beta chain) was recorded in a study of T cells after yellow fever vaccination. Turning to the study itself: The SMART-Seq v4 Ultra Low Input method served to prepare the low-cell-number fractions.

Study-wide results and caveats: The secondary T-cell response peaked on day 5, not day 15, but was weaker. Across the CD4 and CD8 compartments, a small share of clonotypes was present in both. Boosting was followed by the reappearance of most primary-vaccination clones (just under 98% CD4, about 90% CD8).

This clonotype was picked up many times. What it recognizes is unknown. TCRdb independently ran MiXCR on the 5' RACE reads; one entry per CDR3 protein. Of about 630,000 distinct CDR3 sequences listed, roughly an eighth are singletons. Source: PBMCs, taken on the day of the yellow fever booster vaccination. This receptor was obtained from a man aged 25 to 40 who received the YFV17D yellow fever vaccine.

The CDR3 DNA reads TGCGCCAGCAGCCGACAGGTATCCCCAGATACGCAGTATTTT. It encodes CASSRQVSPDTQYF. The chain employs TRBV5-1 and TRBJ2-3; tentative D call: TRBD1 (6 bases). This CDR3 has 14 residues. V lost 4 bases and J lost 4, with 13 bases in between. Germline assignment: CDR1 SGHRS and CDR2 YFSETQ.